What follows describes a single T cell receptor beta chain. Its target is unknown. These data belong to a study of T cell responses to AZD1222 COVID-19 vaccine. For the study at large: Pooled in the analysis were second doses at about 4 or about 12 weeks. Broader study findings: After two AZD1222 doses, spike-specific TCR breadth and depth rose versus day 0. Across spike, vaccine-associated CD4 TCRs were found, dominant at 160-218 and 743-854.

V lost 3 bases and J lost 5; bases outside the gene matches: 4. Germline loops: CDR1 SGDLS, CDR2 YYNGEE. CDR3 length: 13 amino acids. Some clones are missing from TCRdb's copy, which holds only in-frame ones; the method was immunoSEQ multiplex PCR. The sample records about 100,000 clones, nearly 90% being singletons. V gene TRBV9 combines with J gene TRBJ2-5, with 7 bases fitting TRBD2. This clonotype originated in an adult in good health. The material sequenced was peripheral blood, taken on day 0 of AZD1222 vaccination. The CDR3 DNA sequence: TGTGCCAGCAGCGCCCTGCGGGGGGAGACCCAGTACTTC. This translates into CASSALRGETQYF.